This TCR beta chain derives from a study of post-analysis software for immune sequencing data. General study points: In patients, roughly five TRBV segments were more frequent than in controls, with TRBV5-6, TRBV5-1 and TRBV20-1 among them.

Germline V lookup: CDR1 DFQATT, CDR2 SNEGSKA (reference sequence). V lost 0 bases to trimming and J lost 6 bases, with 9 bases between them. The CDR3 extends over 13 amino acids. Included in the TCR beta cDNA libraries were unique molecular identifiers. TCRdb re-called the PCR reads through MiXCR, storing one row per CDR3 protein. The sample includes about 800,000 distinct CDR3 sequences, roughly 27% of them seen just once. Worth noting for this clonotype: What it binds is unknown.

Material for sequencing was blood. The chain carries TRBV20-1 and TRBJ1-5, with a tentative D call TRBD1 (6 bases). The origin of this receptor is a girl aged 5-17 years with multiple sclerosis. The CDR3 nucleotides read TGCAGTGCTAGAGAACAGGGAGGTCAGCCCCAGCATTTT. It specifies CSAREQGGQPQHF.